The clone carrying this T cell receptor (beta chain) was seen a few times. Its target is unknown. This CDR3 is 13 amino acids long. The data were taken from a study of response to subunit inactivated influenza vaccine. Study findings and constraints: Seasonal influenza vaccination, on each occasion, was suggested by the authors to recruit few new T cells.

One entry per CDR3 protein results from TCRdb running MiXCR on the RT-PCR reads. The profile shows about 500,000 distinct CDR3 sequences, about 15% of them singletons. This sequence was found in a man aged 50 to 69 who received an inactivated influenza vaccine. This specimen was CD4+ T cells sorted from PBMCs, taken less than 25 months after vaccination. This sequence joins TRBV21-1 and TRBJ1-2; the D call TRBD1 from the table was never checked on the DNA. TRBV21-1 is labeled a pseudogene. As DNA, the CDR3 is TGTGCCAGCAGCCTCCGGGACAGAGGGGGCTACACCTTC. Translation: CASSLRDRGGYTF.